This T cell receptor (beta chain) was recorded in a study of graft-versus-host responses after intestinal transplantation. Study overall: Anti-thymocyte globulin served as induction for all recipients, who then took tacrolimus and steroids for about three years. Overall study findings and caveats: There were GvH clones found in recipient marrow, and some of them appeared first in ileum or blood. Individuals carrying graft-donor T cell macrochimerism showed high graft-versus-host to host-versus-graft clonal ratios in allografts.

As concerns this clone: Its antigen is as yet unknown.

TCRdb keeps only in-frame clones here, not all; method: immunoSEQ multiplex PCR. The table includes about 51,000 clones, 70% to 90% detected once. This receptor was taken from a human donor who was the organ donor for an intestinal transplant. Sequenced material: unstimulated CD4+ T cells sorted from spleen or lymph node cells, taken before transplant.

The CDR3 DNA follows: TGTGCCAGTAGTATAGATTGGGGGGACTACGAGCAGTACTTC. Translation: CASSIDWGDYEQYF. V is TRBV19 and J is TRBJ2-7; D may be TRBD2 (6 bases). The CDR3 is 14 residues long. V was shortened by 0 bases and J by 3 bases, with 9 bases between the two germline ends. Germline V CDR1 and CDR2: LNHDA, SQIVND (reference sequence). The full variable domain, rest sourced from reference TRBV19 and TRBJ2-7, is DGGITQSPKYLFRKEGQNVTLSCEQNLNHDAMYWYRQDPGQGLRLIYYSQIVNDFQKGDIAEGYSVSREKKESFPLTVTSAQKNPTAFYLCASSIDWGDYEQYFGPGTRLTVT.